This TCR beta chain was documented in a study of shared clonotypes between healthy human individuals. Study findings and constraints: It was observed that 5% to 6.5% of naive CD4 clonotypes were shared across a few donors.

The CDR3 is 19 amino acids. The germline CDR1 and CDR2 sequences are SGHTA and FQGNSA. Losses at the gene ends were 6 bases for V and 0 bases for J; bases not matched to a gene: 19. Profiling relied on immunoSEQ multiplex PCR, and the TCRdb table lists in-frame clones only, not all of them. The sample has 2 million or so clones, 90% to 95% seen once. A note on this clone: Its antigen is still unknown.

Sequencing was done on a sample of naive CD4+ T cells sorted from blood. Subset specified: CD45RA+ positively selected. The TCR comes from a man aged 18 to 35 in good health. The V call is TRBV7-2, the J call TRBJ1-2; 7 bases line up with TRBD1. The CDR3 sequence: CASRGQGDPRVQSNYGYTF. The CDR3 nucleotides read TGTGCCAGCAGGGGGCAGGGGGACCCCCGCGTCCAATCTAACTATGGCTACACCTTC. The full variable domain, its missing parts supplied by reference TRBV7-2 and TRBJ1-2, is GAGVSQSPSNKVTEKGKDVELRCDPISGHTALYWYRQSLGQGLEFLIYFQGNSAPDKSGLPSDRFSAERTGGSVSTLTIQRTQQEDSAVYLCASRGQGDPRVQSNYGYTFGSGTRLTVV.